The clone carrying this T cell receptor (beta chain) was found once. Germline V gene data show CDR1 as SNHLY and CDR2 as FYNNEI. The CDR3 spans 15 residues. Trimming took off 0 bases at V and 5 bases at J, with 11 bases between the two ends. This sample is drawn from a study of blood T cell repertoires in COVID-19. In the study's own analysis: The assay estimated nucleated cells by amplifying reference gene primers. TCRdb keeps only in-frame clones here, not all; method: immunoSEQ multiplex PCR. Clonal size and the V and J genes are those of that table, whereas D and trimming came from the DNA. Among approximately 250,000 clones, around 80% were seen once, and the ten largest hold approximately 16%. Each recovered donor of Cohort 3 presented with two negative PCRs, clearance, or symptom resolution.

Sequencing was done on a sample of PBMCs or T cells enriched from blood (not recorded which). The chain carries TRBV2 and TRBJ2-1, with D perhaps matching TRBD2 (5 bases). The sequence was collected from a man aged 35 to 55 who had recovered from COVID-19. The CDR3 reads CASSEAATRNNEQFF. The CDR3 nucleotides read TGTGCCAGCAGTGAAGCAGCTACTAGGAACAATGAGCAGTTCTTC. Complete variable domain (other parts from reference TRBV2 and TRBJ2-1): EPEVTQTPSHQVTQMGQEVILRCVPISNHLYFYWYRQILGQKVEFLVSFYNNEISEKSEIFDDQFSVERPDGSNFTLKIRSTKLEDSAMYFCASSEAATRNNEQFFGPGTRLTVL.